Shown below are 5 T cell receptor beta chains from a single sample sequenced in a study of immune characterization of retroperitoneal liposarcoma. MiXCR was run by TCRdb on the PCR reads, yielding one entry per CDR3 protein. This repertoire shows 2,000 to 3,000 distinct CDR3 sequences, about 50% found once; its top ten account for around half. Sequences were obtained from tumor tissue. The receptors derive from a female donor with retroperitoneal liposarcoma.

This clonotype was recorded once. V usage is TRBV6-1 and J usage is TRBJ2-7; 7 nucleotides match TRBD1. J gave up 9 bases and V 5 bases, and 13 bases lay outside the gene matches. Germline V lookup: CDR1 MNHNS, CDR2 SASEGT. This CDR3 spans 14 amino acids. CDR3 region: CASSPLLRQGGQYF. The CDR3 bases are TGTGCCAGCAGTCCCCTACTTCGACAGGGTGGGCAGTACTTC.

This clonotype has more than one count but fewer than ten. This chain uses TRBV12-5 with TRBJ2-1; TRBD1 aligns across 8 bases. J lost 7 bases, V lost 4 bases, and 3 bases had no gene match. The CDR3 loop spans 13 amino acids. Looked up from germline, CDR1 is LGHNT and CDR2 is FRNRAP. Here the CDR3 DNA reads TGTGCTAGTGGTTCCGACAGGGGAAATGAGCAGTTCTTC. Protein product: CASGSDRGNEQFF.

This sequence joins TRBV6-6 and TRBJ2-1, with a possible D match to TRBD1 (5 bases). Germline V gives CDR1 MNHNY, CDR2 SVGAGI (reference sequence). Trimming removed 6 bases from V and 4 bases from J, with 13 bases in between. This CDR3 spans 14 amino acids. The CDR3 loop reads CASSPGFEYNEQFF. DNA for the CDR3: TGTGCCAGCAGCCCAGGGTTCGAATACAATGAGCAGTTCTTC.

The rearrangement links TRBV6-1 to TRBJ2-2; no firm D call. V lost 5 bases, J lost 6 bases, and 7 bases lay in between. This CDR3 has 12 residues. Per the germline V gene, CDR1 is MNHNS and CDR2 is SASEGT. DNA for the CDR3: TGTGCCAGCAGTCCGGTCTCCGGGGAGCTGTTTTTT. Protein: CASSPVSGELFF.

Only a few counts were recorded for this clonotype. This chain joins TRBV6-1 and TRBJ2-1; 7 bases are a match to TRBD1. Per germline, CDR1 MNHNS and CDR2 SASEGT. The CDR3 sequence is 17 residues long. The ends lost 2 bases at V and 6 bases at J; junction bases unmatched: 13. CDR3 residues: CASSEIPQQGEGNEQFF. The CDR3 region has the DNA TGTGCCAGCAGTGAAATTCCCCAGCAGGGGGAAGGCAATGAGCAGTTCTTC.